The 10 T cell receptor beta chains below were found in one sample sequenced in a study of blood T cell repertoires in COVID-19. The repertoire was sequenced with immunoSEQ multiplex PCR; TCRdb's copy has only in-frame clones and lacks some. In the table there are approximately 69,000 clones, around 80% of which are singletons. Sample: peripheral blood. The receptors were gathered from a man between 50 and 59 years old with COVID-19, enrolled during active disease.

The chain combines TRBV6-4 with TRBJ2-1, with 7 bases matching TRBD2. Germline V gene lookup returns CDR1 MRHNA and CDR2 SNTAGT. CDR3 length: 13 amino acids. V lost 8 bases, J lost 8 bases, and 9 bases stayed unmatched. This CDR3 reads CASSAGSGDEQFF. The CDR3 coding sequence is TGTGCCAGCTCAGCGGGGTCGGGGGATGAGCAGTTCTTC.

The chain carries TRBV6-5 and TRBJ2-5, with a weak D call TRBD2 (5 bases). This CDR3 has 16 residues. Germline CDR1 reads MNHEY; CDR2 reads SVGAGI. V gave up 0 bases and J gave up 6 bases, with 17 bases separating them. The CDR3 is CASSYSIPQAGQTQYF. CDR3 DNA: TGTGCCAGCAGTTACTCGATACCGCAGGCGGGCCAGACCCAGTACTTC.

CDR3 in DNA: TGTGCCAGCAGCTTAGTGTCCAGCGGGGGGTCTTACGAGCAGTACTTC. It yields the protein CASSLVSSGGSYEQYF. The V call is TRBV7-9, the J call TRBJ2-7, with 9 positions matching TRBD2. The CDR3 has 16 residues. Germline V gene sequence: CDR1 SEHNR, CDR2 FQNEAQ (reference sequence). Trimming took 1 base from V and 4 from J; bases not matched to a gene: 8.

CDR3 nucleotide sequence: TGTGCCAGCAGTTCGTCAGACAGGCAAAGATTTTATAGGACTAATGAAAAACTGTTTTTT. This gives the protein CASSSSDRQRFYRTNEKLFF. The chain links TRBV21-1 to TRBJ1-4; TRBD1 is the table's D call, not checked against the DNA. TRBV21-1 is noted as a pseudogene. There are 20 residues in the CDR3.

The chain joins TRBV6-5 to TRBJ2-1, with 9 bases aligning to TRBD1. V lost 7 bases, J lost 10 bases, and 11 bases stayed unmatched. Germline V gene lookup returns CDR1 MNHEY and CDR2 SVGAGI. This CDR3 is built from 14 residues. This CDR3 is CASTYIPGTGEQFF. The CDR3 bases are TGTGCCAGCACCTACATACCCGGGACAGGGGAGCAGTTCTTC.

The chain joins TRBV7-9 to TRBJ1-2, with 9 nucleotides matching TRBD1. The CDR3 runs to 15 residues. The germline gives CDR1 SEHNR, CDR2 FQNEAQ (reference sequence). J lost 1 base, V lost 1 base, and 1 base had no gene match. The CDR3 sequence: CASSLGTGVNYGYTF. The CDR3 DNA follows: TGTGCCAGCAGCTTAGGGACAGGGGTTAACTATGGCTACACCTTC. The full variable domain, rest sourced from reference TRBV7-9 and TRBJ1-2, is DTGVSQNPRHKITKRGQNVTFRCDPISEHNRLYWYRQTLGQGPEFLTYFQNEAQLEKSRLLSDRFSAERPKGSFSTLEIQRTEQGDSAMYLCASSLGTGVNYGYTFGSGTRLTVV.

This clone showed up just once. The rearrangement links TRBV5-1 to TRBJ2-5; no definite D call. Trimming shortened V by 2 bases and J by 4 bases, and 9 bases separated the two germline ends. This CDR3 has 13 residues. Germline V CDR1 and CDR2: SGHRS, YFSETQ. CDR3: CASSFTPGETQYF. The CDR3 DNA reads TGCGCCAGCAGCTTCACTCCTGGAGAGACCCAGTACTTC.

The genes are TRBV6-5 and TRBJ1-5, with 8 positions matching TRBD1. Germline assignment: CDR1 MNHEY and CDR2 SVGAGI. Trimming took 7 bases from V and 4 from J; bases not matched to a gene: 6. The CDR3 totals 14 residues. DNA for the CDR3: TGTGCCAGCACCGGACAGGGAGCAAATCAGCCCCAGCATTTT. It is translated as CASTGQGANQPQHF.

As for this clone: Other DNA sequences in the sample encode the same CDR3. CDR3 sequence: CASSRGTSGSYEQYF. CDR3 nucleotides: TGTGCCAGCAGCCGAGGGACTAGCGGTTCCTACGAGCAGTACTTC. The chain uses TRBV3-1 (or the pseudogene TRBV3-2) and TRBJ2-7, with 11 bases that match TRBD2. The germline gives CDR1 LGHDT, CDR2 YNNKEL (reference sequence). The CDR3 runs to 15 residues. J was trimmed by 1 base and V by 4 bases; bases with no gene match: 3.

V is TRBV10-2 and J is TRBJ2-1; weak D call: TRBD2 (7 bases). The CDR3 has 14 residues. With 8 bases removed from V and 3 bases from J, the gap between germline ends came to 14 bases. Germline CDR1 is WSHSY and CDR2 is SAAADI. CDR3 in DNA: TGCGCCAGCCGCTCGGGGGGCATCTACAATGAGCAGTTCTTC. Its translation is CASRSGGIYNEQFF.